Presented here are 22 T cell receptor beta chains from one specimen sequenced in a study of T cells in Graves' hyperthyroidism and ophthalmopathy. RNA transcripts yielded amplified TCR beta CDR3 regions. The HTBI set primed first-round TCR CDR3 RT-PCR. TCRdb fed the multiplex PCR reads into MiXCR, producing one record per CDR3 protein. The sample contains over 400,000 distinct CDR3 sequences, roughly 14% of which appear only once. Input material: blood. All receptors come from a man aged 18 to 29 with Graves' ophthalmopathy.

This clonotype was seen many times. V is TRBV18 and J is TRBJ2-7, with D tentatively TRBD2 (6 bases). Looked up from germline, CDR1 is KGHSH and CDR2 is LQKENI. This CDR3 has 14 amino acids. The germline V and J ends were trimmed by 4 bases and 4 bases, with 14 bases remaining between them. The CDR3 DNA sequence: TGTGCCAGCTCACAAGCCGGGACTGAATACGAGCAGTACTTC. It specifies CASSQAGTEYEQYF.

Ten or more counts support this clonotype. The rearrangement uses TRBV7-2 and TRBJ1-1, with D perhaps TRBD1 (6 bases). V lost 2 bases, J lost 0 bases, and 22 bases lay in between. CDR1 and CDR2 (germline): SGHTA, FQGNSA. The CDR3 spans 19 residues. This CDR3 reads CASSLPLQRGGFMNTEAFF. In DNA, the CDR3 is TGTGCCAGCAGCTTACCCCTACAAAGAGGGGGTTTCATGAACACTGAAGCTTTCTTT.

There are many counts of this clonotype. The chain uses TRBV18 and TRBJ1-2, with TRBD1 identical over 8 bases. This CDR3 region has 15 residues. CDR1 and CDR2 (germline): KGHSH, LQKENI. The V gene end was trimmed by 0 bases and the J gene end by 4 bases; junction bases not matched to a gene: 4. The CDR3 coding sequence is TGTGCCAGCTCACCACCGGGGGACAGGAGCTATGGCTACACCTTC. This translates into CASSPPGDRSYGYTF.

V is TRBV6-2 or TRBV6-3 and J is TRBJ1-4; no clear D. Trimming pared 5 bases from V and 8 bases from J, leaving 12 bases between. The CDR3 covers 13 residues. From germline, CDR1 is MNHEY and CDR2 SVGEGT. The CDR3 nucleotides are TGTGCCAGCAGTACCATAGTAGGGGAAAAACTGTTTTTT. Amino acid sequence: CASSTIVGEKLFF.

A note on this clonotype: Just one base apart from a much larger clone, this may be a read error. This chain uses TRBV6-2 or TRBV6-3 with TRBJ1-1; D ambiguous. V was pared by 0 bases and J by 5 bases, with 10 bases between. Germline V lookup: CDR1 MNHEY, CDR2 SVGEGT. This CDR3 spans 14 amino acids. Written as DNA, the CDR3 is TGTGCCAGCAGTTACTCTAGGAGTCCTACTGAAGCTTTCTTT. This sequence encodes CASSYSRSPTEAFF.

This clonotype was observed once. The genes are TRBV28 and TRBJ2-3; 12 positions match TRBD2. Germline V gene data show CDR1 as MDHEN and CDR2 as SYDVKM. V gave up 6 bases and J gave up 7 bases; unmatched junction bases: 11. The CDR3 length is 16 residues. The CDR3 bases are TGTGCCAGCAGCTTGCGACTAGCGGGAGTGAGGAATACGCAGTATTTT. This codes for CASSLRLAGVRNTQYF.

The V and J genes are TRBV6-6 and TRBJ2-7; D is possibly TRBD2 (6 bases). V was trimmed by 0 bases and J by 4 bases, leaving 13 bases between them. CDR3 length: 15 residues. From germline, CDR1 is MNHNY and CDR2 SVGAGI (reference sequence). The CDR3 spells CASSYSIGGTYEQYF. The DNA of the CDR3 is TGTGCCAGCAGTTACTCGATAGGCGGGACTTACGAGCAGTACTTC.

This chain joins TRBV27 and TRBJ1-5, with TRBD1 matching over 9 bases. V was clipped by 10 bases and J by 4 bases; unmatched bases: 8. Per germline, CDR1 MNHEY and CDR2 SMNVEV (reference sequence). The CDR3 consists of 14 residues. The CDR3 here is CANLGQGINQPQHF. The CDR3, as DNA: TGTGCCAACTTAGGACAGGGGATAAATCAGCCCCAGCATTTT.

Many counts were recorded for this clonotype. The chain combines TRBV20-1 with TRBJ2-1, with TRBD2 identical over 14 bases. The CDR3 is 14 residues long. Germline V lookup: CDR1 DFQATT, CDR2 SNEGSKA (reference sequence). The V and J ends lost 7 bases and 8 bases, in that order; junction bases with no gene match: 7. In DNA form, the CDR3 reads TGCAGTGTTGTGGGACTAGCGGGAGATGATGAGCAGTTCTTC. Its protein is CSVVGLAGDDEQFF.

The chain employs TRBV12-3 or TRBV12-4 and TRBJ1-1; a weak D match, TRBD1 (6 bases). The CDR3 runs to 14 residues. V lost 5 bases to trimming and J lost 3 bases, with 13 bases between them. CDR3 nucleotide sequence: TGTGCCAGCAGTGTCCAGGGGCGGGACACTGAAGCTTTCTTT. Protein: CASSVQGRDTEAFF.

This clonotype has at least ten counts. The V and J genes are TRBV6-1 and TRBJ1-6; possibly TRBD1 for D (6 bases). The V end was cut by 8 bases, the J end by 5 bases, with 22 bases between. Germline V gives CDR1 MNHNS, CDR2 SASEGT. The CDR3 has 17 residues. The CDR3 DNA reads TGTGCCAGCCTTAAGGTCGGAGGGGGAGGGAATAATTCACCCCTCCACTTT. This encodes CASLKVGGGGNNSPLHF.

The chain links TRBV7-9 to TRBJ2-1, with 10 positions matching TRBD2. Germline V gene data show CDR1 as SEHNR and CDR2 as FQNEAQ (reference sequence). V shed 10 bases, J shed 10 bases, and the junction held 16 bases outside the gene matches. The CDR3 covers 15 residues. CDR3: CATTLLAGAFNEQFF. DNA for the CDR3: TGTGCCACCACCCTCCTAGCGGGAGCCTTTAACGAGCAGTTCTTC.

The chain links TRBV18 to TRBJ2-7; 8 bases map to TRBD1. CDR1 KGHSH and CDR2 LQKENI come from the germline V gene. J lost 3 bases, V lost 5 bases, and 6 bases had no gene match. The CDR3 extends over 14 amino acids. CDR3 DNA: TGTGCCAGCTCAGCCCCGGGACAGGTCTACGAGCAGTACTTC. Translating it yields CASSAPGQVYEQYF.

Many counts were recorded for this clonotype. The chain combines TRBV5-1 with TRBJ2-3, with a weak D call TRBD1 (5 bases). Trimming removed 0 bases from V and 4 bases from J, with 12 bases in between. The CDR3 is made up of 15 amino acids. Germline CDR1 SGHRS, CDR2 YFSETQ. DNA of the CDR3: TGCGCCAGCAGCTTGGAGGGGATAGGGGCAGATACGCAGTATTTT. This encodes CASSLEGIGADTQYF.

At least ten counts were recorded for this clonotype. The chain has TRBV3-1 and TRBJ1-2, with unresolved D. The CDR3 has 13 amino acids. Trimming removed 8 bases at V and 8 bases at J, with 18 bases between. Germline V gene data show CDR1 as LGHDT and CDR2 as YNNKEL (reference sequence). Written as DNA, the CDR3 is TGTGCCAGCGGGGTCGAGGAAGCTAGAGGCTACACCTTC. Protein product: CASGVEEARGYTF.

The sample holds many counts of this clonotype. The rearrangement links TRBV20-1 to TRBJ2-1; tentatively, D is TRBD2 (6 bases). CDR1 DFQATT and CDR2 SNEGSKA come from the germline V gene (reference sequence). The CDR3 loop spans 15 amino acids. Deletions cut 0 bases from V and 3 bases from J, with 12 bases between. The DNA for the CDR3 is TGCAGTGCTAGAGATGGCGGGATGTACTACAATGAGCAGTTCTTC. It specifies CSARDGGMYYNEQFF.

A remark on this clonotype: Relative to the germline gene, one junction end is altered; a read error may explain this. This rearrangement joins TRBV10-1 to TRBJ2-1; possible D gene TRBD2, 6 bases. The CDR3 spans 11 residues. Germline CDR1 WNHNN, CDR2 SYGVQD (reference sequence). CDR3 sequence (DNA): TGCGCCAGCAGCGCGGGAAATGGGCAGTTCTTC. This translates into CASSAGNGQFF.

CDR3 protein: CASSMDRSNTGELFF. The CDR3, as DNA: TGTGCCAGCAGCATGGACAGGTCGAACACCGGGGAGCTGTTTTTT. V gene TRBV7-3 combines with J gene TRBJ2-2; 7 bases fit TRBD1. Trimming removed 5 bases from V and 0 bases from J; junction bases left unmatched: 3. CDR1 is SGHTA and CDR2 is FQGTGA in the germline V gene. This CDR3 is built from 15 residues.

The CDR3 is CASSLGSGAANTEAFF. The CDR3 DNA follows: TGCGCCAGCAGCTTGGGGTCAGGGGCGGCGAACACTGAAGCTTTCTTT. This sequence joins TRBV5-1 and TRBJ1-1; tentatively, D is TRBD1 (6 bases). In germline, CDR1 is SGHRS, CDR2 YFSETQ. Trimming stripped 0 bases from V and 1 base from J, with 13 bases between. The CDR3 loop spans 16 amino acids. Using reference TRBV5-1 and TRBJ1-1 for the parts outside the CDR3, the full variable domain is KAGVTQTPRYLIKTRGQQVTLSCSPISGHRSVSWYQQTPGQGLQFLFEYFSETQRNKGNFPGRFSGRQFSNSRSEMNVSTLELGDSALYLCASSLGSGAANTEAFFGQGTRLTVV.

This clonotype was seen repeatedly, ten times or more. CDR3 sequence (DNA): TGTGCCAGAAGGCGTAGCGGGAGGCCGCACCAAGTAGATGAGCAGTTCTTC. As protein: CARRRSGRPHQVDEQFF. The chain employs TRBV19 and TRBJ2-1, with TRBD2 identical over 10 bases. The CDR3 totals 17 residues. J was trimmed by 8 bases and V by 9 bases; bases with no gene match: 19. Germline lookup yields CDR1 LNHDA and CDR2 SQIVND (reference sequence). The full variable domain, its missing parts supplied by reference TRBV19 and TRBJ2-1, is DGGITQSPKYLFRKEGQNVTLSCEQNLNHDAMYWYRQDPGQGLRLIYYSQIVNDFQKGDIAEGYSVSREKKESFPLTVTSAQKNPTAFYLCARRRSGRPHQVDEQFFGPGTRLTVL.

This clonotype was seen a few times. This chain connects TRBV15 to TRBJ1-2; maybe TRBD1 (6 bases). The CDR3 extends over 15 amino acids. Germline CDR1 and CDR2: LNHNV and YYDKDF (reference sequence). Trimming took off 0 bases at V and 6 bases at J, with 14 bases between the two ends. The CDR3 spells CATSRDQGRVHGYTF. The CDR3 coding sequence is TGTGCCACCAGCAGAGACCAGGGGAGGGTCCATGGCTACACCTTC. The full variable domain, with the rest looked up from reference TRBV15 and TRBJ1-2, is DAMVIQNPRYQVTQFGKPVTLSCSQTLNHNVMYWYQQKSSQAPKLLFHYYDKDFNNEADTPDNFQSRRPNTSFCFLDIRSPGLGDTAMYLCATSRDQGRVHGYTFGSGTRLTVV.

This clonotype was observed at least ten times. The chain's CDR3 is CASSYLQGAGEQYF. CDR3 in DNA: TGTGCCAGCAGTTACTTACAGGGGGCGGGCGAGCAGTACTTC. The chain combines TRBV6-6 with TRBJ2-7; 9 bases are a match to TRBD1. Trimming took 1 base from V and 6 from J; bases not matched to a gene: 4. The CDR3 runs 14 residues. Germline V lookup: CDR1 MNHNY, CDR2 SVGAGI (reference sequence).